This T cell receptor beta chain comes out of a study of OX40 agonist ivuxolimab in advanced cancers. Sequenced by immunoSEQ multiplex PCR; TCRdb stores in-frame clones only, minus some. This table has roughly 40,000 clones, approximately 90% appearing once. The CDR3 is made up of 12 amino acids. Trimming pared 2 bases from V and 5 bases from J, leaving 6 bases between. Germline CDR1 reads SEHNR; CDR2 reads FQNEAQ (reference sequence). The source is an adult with an advanced solid tumor such as melanoma, head and neck, liver or kidney cancer. This specimen was CD4+ or CD8+ T cells sorted from blood, taken in a trial of the OX40 agonist ivuxolimab. The chain links TRBV7-9 to TRBJ2-5; D is unclear. This chain's CDR3 is CASSLRQETQYF. The CDR3 region has the DNA TGTGCCAGCAGCTTACGTCAGGAGACCCAGTACTTC.